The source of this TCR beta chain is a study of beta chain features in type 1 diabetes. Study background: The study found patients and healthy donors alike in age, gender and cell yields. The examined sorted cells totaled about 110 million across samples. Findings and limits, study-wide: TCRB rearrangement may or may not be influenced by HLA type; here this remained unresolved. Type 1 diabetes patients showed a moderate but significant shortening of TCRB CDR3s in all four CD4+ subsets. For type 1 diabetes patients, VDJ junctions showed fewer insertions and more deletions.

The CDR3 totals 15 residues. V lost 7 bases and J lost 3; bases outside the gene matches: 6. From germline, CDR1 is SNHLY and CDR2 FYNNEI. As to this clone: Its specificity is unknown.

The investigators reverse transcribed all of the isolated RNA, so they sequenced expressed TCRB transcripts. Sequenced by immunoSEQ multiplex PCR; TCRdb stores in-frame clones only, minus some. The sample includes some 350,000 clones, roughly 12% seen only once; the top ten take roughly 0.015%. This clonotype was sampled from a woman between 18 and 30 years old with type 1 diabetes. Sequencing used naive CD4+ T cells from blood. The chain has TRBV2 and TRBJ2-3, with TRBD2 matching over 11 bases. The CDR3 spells CASTPSSGRTDTQYF. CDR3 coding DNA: TGTGCCAGCACCCCTTCTAGCGGGAGGACAGATACGCAGTATTTT.